The entry below gives a single TCR beta chain sequence along with its context. Its antigen is not known. cDNA synthesis used the whole RNA isolate, giving expressed TCRB sequences. Assay used: immunoSEQ multiplex PCR; TCRdb lists only in-frame clones, some missing. The repertoire holds 130,000 or so clones, with roughly 10% as singletons. The sample belongs to a study of beta chain features in type 1 diabetes. Study information: Age, gender and cell yields were similar between patients and healthy donors. Points from the study as a whole: Equally in patients and controls, shorter templates might have been favored by PCR. TCRB repertoires of naive, central memory and Treg cells appeared more similar among patients than among healthy donors. Across all four CD4+ subsets, people with type 1 diabetes showed modestly shorter TCRB CDR3s.

Germline V lookup: CDR1 SGHRS, CDR2 YFSETQ. V dropped 2 bases and J dropped 3; count of bases not matched to a gene: 1. CDR3 size: 14 residues. Sequenced input: central memory CD4+ T cells from blood. This clonotype was sampled from a middle-aged woman in good health. The chain employs TRBV5-1 and TRBJ2-2; TRBD1 agrees at 7 bases. The CDR3 spells CASSLQGYTGELFF. CDR3 coding DNA: TGCGCCAGCAGCTTACAGGGGTACACCGGGGAGCTGTTTTTT. The full variable domain, in which reference TRBV5-1 and TRBJ2-2 provide the parts outside the CDR3, is KAGVTQTPRYLIKTRGQQVTLSCSPISGHRSVSWYQQTPGQGLQFLFEYFSETQRNKGNFPGRFSGRQFSNSRSEMNVSTLELGDSALYLCASSLQGYTGELFFGEGSRLTVL.